Sequencing of this T cell receptor (beta chain) was carried out in a study of T cell responses to AZD1222 COVID-19 vaccine. Study findings and constraints: With two AZD1222 doses given, Spike-specific TCR breadth and depth both rose. At study baseline, merely several AZD1222 recipients were seropositive.

Remarks on this clone: As yet, its antigen is unknown.

Clones were sequenced by immunoSEQ multiplex PCR, and TCRdb holds only the in-frame ones, with some missing. The table shows more than 85,000 clones, with more than 70% occurring only once. The germline V gene encodes CDR1 SGHRS and CDR2 YFSETQ. This CDR3 has 14 residues. V was shortened by 7 bases and J by 2 bases, with 16 bases between the two germline ends. The material sequenced was peripheral blood, taken 28 days after the second AZD1222 dose. This chain uses TRBV5-1 with TRBJ2-7, with D perhaps matching TRBD1 or TRBD2 (5 bases each). The receptor comes from an adult who received the AZD1222 COVID-19 vaccine. The CDR3 DNA is TGCGCCAGCGGCGTGGGGGTTAATGCCTACGAGCAGTACTTC. Translating it yields CASGVGVNAYEQYF.